The next 19 T cell receptor beta chains were all read from a single sample in a study of T cells in Graves' hyperthyroidism and ophthalmopathy. There were TCR beta CDR3 regions amplified from RNA transcripts. During a first-round RT-PCR of the TCR CDR3, the HTBI primer set was used. TCRdb re-analysed the multiplex PCR reads in MiXCR, keeping a single row per CDR3 protein. The table lists fewer than 750,000 distinct CDR3 sequences, 46% of them singletons. Sequenced input: peripheral blood or thyroid tissue (not recorded which). Receptors were obtained from a woman aged 18-29 years with Graves' hyperthyroidism.

The table lists this clonotype with many counts. The V gene is TRBV12-3 or TRBV12-4, the J gene TRBJ2-2; tentatively, D is TRBD1 or TRBD2 (5 bases each). The CDR3 runs 16 residues. V shed 6 bases and J shed 3 bases, with 17 bases lying between them. The CDR3: CASSTGTAAHTGELFF. The CDR3 DNA reads TGTGCCAGCAGCACCGGGACCGCGGCCCACACCGGGGAGCTGTTTTTT.

Many counts were recorded for this clonotype. V is TRBV6-1 and J is TRBJ1-1; 10 bases line up with TRBD1. The CDR3 is 16 amino acids. Germline CDR1 reads MNHNS; CDR2 reads SASEGT. The trim removed 0 bases at V and 4 bases at J, leaving 5 bases unmatched. CDR3 sequence reads: CASSEARQGAATEAFF. The CDR3 DNA is TGTGCCAGCAGTGAAGCAAGACAGGGGGCGGCCACTGAAGCTTTCTTT.

CDR3: CASSLHRGDYGYTF. CDR3 DNA sequence: TGTGCCAGCAGCCTCCACAGGGGAGACTATGGCTACACCTTC. This chain connects TRBV4-2 to TRBJ1-2; 7 nucleotides agree with TRBD1. With 4 bases clipped from V and 3 bases from J, the junction kept 5 bases outside the gene matches. The CDR3 is 14 amino acids. The germline V gene has CDR1 LGHNA and CDR2 YNFKEQ.

This sequence joins TRBV24-1 and TRBJ1-2, with D perhaps TRBD1 (5 bases). CDR1 and CDR2 (germline): KGHDR, SFDVKD. This CDR3 spans 16 amino acids. The V end lost 5 bases, the J end lost 4 bases, and 19 bases lay between the germline ends. The CDR3 DNA follows: TGTGCCACCAGTGTTGACGGGAGGGCCCAGGGCTATGGCTACACCTTC. This sequence encodes CATSVDGRAQGYGYTF.

This clonotype was seen at least ten times. The chain recombines TRBV12-3 or TRBV12-4 with TRBJ1-2; D is possibly TRBD1 (5 bases). CDR3 length: 17 residues. Trimming pared 5 bases from V and 0 bases from J, leaving 19 bases between. CDR3 region: CASSTTGTEASNYGYTF. In DNA, the CDR3 is TGTGCCAGCAGTACTACCGGGACGGAAGCTTCTAACTATGGCTACACCTTC.

The chain carries TRBV25-1 and TRBJ1-6; a weak D match, TRBD1 (5 bases). Germline V gene lookup returns CDR1 MGHDK and CDR2 SYGVNS. V shed 4 bases and J shed 4 bases, with 11 bases lying between them. The CDR3 runs 15 residues. CDR3 amino acids: CASSVPGPYNSPLHF. The CDR3 bases are TGTGCCAGCAGTGTTCCGGGGCCGTATAATTCACCCCTCCACTTT.

CDR3 DNA sequence: TGTGCCAGCAGCTTGGACGCCCATAATTCACCCCTCCACTTT. This gives the protein CASSLDAHNSPLHF. V gene TRBV7-9 combines with J gene TRBJ1-6; D remains ambiguous. The germline V gene encodes CDR1 SEHNR and CDR2 FQNEAQ (reference sequence). The CDR3 totals 14 residues. With 3 bases removed from V and 5 bases from J, the gap between germline ends came to 8 bases.

This clonotype was counted many times. The rearrangement links TRBV7-3 to TRBJ2-3; tentatively, D is TRBD1 (6 bases). The CDR3 is 15 residues long. In germline, CDR1 is SGHTA, CDR2 FQGTGA. Between the trimmed V and J ends, which lost 0 bases and 4 bases, there was a span of 11 bases. The CDR3 region is CASSLTVTGPDTQYF. The CDR3 nucleotides are TGTGCCAGCAGCTTAACTGTGACAGGACCAGATACGCAGTATTTT.

The chain recombines TRBV2 with TRBJ1-1, with 7 bases aligning to TRBD1. In germline, CDR1 is SNHLY, CDR2 FYNNEI. The CDR3 consists of 12 residues. V gave up 11 bases and J gave up 11 bases; unmatched junction bases: 14. The CDR3 DNA sequence: TGTGCCGGGGGCAGGGGGACTTGGTGGGCTTTCTTT. This gives the protein CAGGRGTWWAFF.

A remark on this clonotype: A read error is possible here, since a much larger clone lies one base away. J is TRBJ2-7 and V is TRBV7-6, with D possibly called TRBD1 or TRBD2 (5 bases each). From germline, CDR1 is SGHVS and CDR2 FNYEAQ. CDR3 size: 16 residues. V was shortened by 5 bases and J by 0 bases, with 17 bases between the two germline ends. The CDR3 DNA reads as TGTGCCAGCAGCCCGCCCGTCCGGGGCCTCTCCTACGAGCAGTACTTC. Amino acid sequence: CASSPPVRGLSYEQYF.

This clonotype was observed many times. The J gene is TRBJ2-2, the V gene TRBV12-3 or TRBV12-4, with 8 bases matching TRBD1. The CDR3 is 16 residues long. The V and J ends lost 6 bases and 1 base, in that order; junction bases with no gene match: 7. The CDR3 is CASSPGQGRNTGELFF. CDR3 bases: TGTGCCAGCAGCCCCGGACAGGGAAGGAACACCGGGGAGCTGTTTTTT.

Note on this clonotype: Since no conserved phenylalanine or tryptophan closes the CDR3, a read error is the likely cause. The limits of the CDR3 on the DNA are not certain, so only TCRdb's listed CDR3 is given. The V gene is TRBV13, the J gene TRBJ1-2. Germline V lookup: CDR1 PRHDT, CDR2 FYEKMQ (reference sequence). The CDR3 is 15 residues long, counting both termini. The CDR3 is CASSLGGQPTMATQS.

The chain employs TRBV20-1 and TRBJ2-1, with a weak D call TRBD1 (7 bases). The V gene's germline CDR1 is DFQATT and CDR2 SNEGSKA (reference sequence). The V and J ends lost 7 bases and 4 bases respectively, with 20 bases between them. The CDR3 has 15 amino acids. This CDR3 reads CSVRGGTAPYNEQFF. Written as DNA, the CDR3 is TGCAGTGTCAGAGGGGGGACAGCCCCGTACAATGAGCAGTTCTTC.

This chain connects TRBV15 to TRBJ1-2; TRBD1 matches 9 bases. The CDR3 is 17 residues long. The J segment lost 7 bases and the V segment lost 3 bases, leaving 15 bases of the junction unmatched. Germline CDR1 and CDR2: LNHNV and YYDKDF (reference sequence). This CDR3 is CATSSQQDRGASGGYTF. CDR3 DNA sequence: TGTGCCACCAGCAGCCAACAGGACAGGGGAGCTAGCGGTGGCTACACCTTC.

The chain joins TRBV2 to TRBJ1-4; D gene uncertain. Between the trimmed V and J ends, which lost 5 bases and 5 bases, there was a span of 9 bases. The germline V gene encodes CDR1 SNHLY and CDR2 FYNNEI. The CDR3 sequence is 13 residues long. CDR3 region: CASSPGINEKLFF. As DNA, the CDR3 is TGTGCCAGCAGTCCGGGCATCAATGAAAAACTGTTTTTT.

This chain connects TRBV7-3 to TRBJ1-4, with TRBD1 identical over 8 bases. Germline-derived CDR1 and CDR2 are SGHTA and FQGTGA. The V and J ends lost 3 bases and 10 bases, in that order; junction bases with no gene match: 7. The CDR3 runs 14 residues. CDR3 in amino acids: CASSLSGGYGKLFF. The CDR3 DNA reads as TGTGCCAGCAGCTTGTCAGGGGGCTATGGAAAACTGTTTTTT.

This clonotype was recorded at least ten times. J is TRBJ2-7 and V is TRBV19; no clear D gene. This CDR3 contains 14 residues. V gave up 4 bases and J gave up 1 base, with 11 bases separating them. From germline, CDR1 is LNHDA and CDR2 SQIVND (reference sequence). The DNA for the CDR3 is TGTGCCAGTAGTACCGCGGAATTATCCTACGAGCAGTACTTC. Translated: CASSTAELSYEQYF.

This clonotype was found many times. This chain connects TRBV9 to TRBJ2-7, with 10 nucleotides matching TRBD2. The trim removed 0 bases at V and 6 bases at J, leaving 3 bases unmatched. Germline loops: CDR1 SGDLS, CDR2 YYNGEE. The CDR3 consists of 14 residues. The CDR3 coding sequence is TGTGCCAGCAGCGTAGATCCTAGCGGGAGCGAGCAGTACTTC. Residues: CASSVDPSGSEQYF.

This clonotype has ten or more counts. V gene TRBV19 combines with J gene TRBJ1-2; D gene uncertain. CDR1 and CDR2 (germline): LNHDA, SQIVND (reference sequence). The CDR3 is 13 amino acids. V lost 3 bases and J 8 bases, leaving 13 bases between the germline ends. The CDR3, as DNA: TGTGCCAGTAGTATCCCCGGGGAAAACGGCTACACCTTC. Amino acids: CASSIPGENGYTF.